The 5 T cell receptor beta chains given below trace back to one sample, sequenced in a study of T cells after posttransplantation cyclophosphamide. Busulfan-fludarabine conditioning, marrow transplant, and cyclophosphamide on days +3 and +4 were administered. Repertoires were generated with immunoSEQ multiplex PCR, while TCRdb's copy carries only in-frame clones and drops some. Altogether about 14,000 clones were found in the sample, and no singletons occur. Material: PBMCs, obtained around 1,200 days after allogeneic stem cell transplant with posttransplant cyclophosphamide. These receptors came from a female patient in her 40s who received an allogeneic stem cell transplant from a related donor, was CMV-positive, and had no GVHD. The T cells may partly be graft donor cells.

The J gene is TRBJ1-2, the V gene TRBV7-8; TRBD1 might be the D (5 bases). Trimming removed 2 bases at V and 5 bases at J, with 18 bases between. The CDR3 extends over 16 amino acids. The germline V gene encodes CDR1 SGHVS and CDR2 FQNEAQ. The chain's CDR3 is CASSLPTAGTDYGYTF. The CDR3 DNA reads as TGTGCCAGCAGCTTACCAACCGCCGGGACTGATTATGGCTACACCTTC. The full variable domain, in which reference TRBV7-8 and TRBJ1-2 provide the parts outside the CDR3, is GAGVSQSPRYKVAKRGQDVALRCDPISGHVSLFWYQQALGQGPEFLTYFQNEAQLDKSGLPSDRFFAERPEGSVSTLKIQRTQQEDSAVYLCASSLPTAGTDYGYTFGSGTRLTVV.

This clone was observed at least ten times. The V and J genes are TRBV11-1 and TRBJ2-2, with D tentatively TRBD1 (6 bases). Germline V gene sequence: CDR1 SGHAT, CDR2 FQDESV (reference sequence). Trimming took 5 bases from V and 4 from J, leaving 14 bases between them. This CDR3 has 15 amino acids. CDR3: CASSPLQGLTGELFF. Written as DNA, the CDR3 is TGTGCCAGCAGCCCATTACAGGGCCTCACCGGGGAGCTGTTTTTT. Filled out from reference TRBV11-1 and TRBJ2-2, the complete variable domain reads EAEVAQSPRYKITEKSQAVAFWCDPISGHATLYWYRQILGQGPELLVQFQDESVVDDSQLPKDRFSAERLKGVDSTLKIQPAELGDSAMYLCASSPLQGLTGELFFGEGSRLTVL.

This clone came up a few times. The CDR3 DNA follows: TGTGCCACCAGCAGAGGCCCAGGGGGTCGAGGGGAGACCCAGTACTTC. Its protein is CATSRGPGGRGETQYF. This rearrangement joins TRBV15 to TRBJ2-5, with TRBD1 matching 7 bases. Trimming cost V 1 base and J 5 bases; bases outside gene matches: 10. This CDR3 has 16 amino acids. The germline CDR1 and CDR2 sequences are LNHNV and YYDKDF (reference sequence).

There are many counts of this clone. The J gene is TRBJ1-3, the V gene TRBV25-1; 8 bases are a match to TRBD1. Trimming cost V 4 bases and J 0 bases; bases outside gene matches: 2. Germline assignment: CDR1 MGHDK and CDR2 SYGVNS. This CDR3 contains 15 residues. The CDR3 DNA reads as TGTGCCAGCAGTGGACAGGGGTACTCTGGAAACACCATATATTTT. It encodes CASSGQGYSGNTIYF. Complete variable domain (other parts from reference TRBV25-1 and TRBJ1-3): EADIYQTPRYLVIGTGKKITLECSQTMGHDKMYWYQQDPGMELHLIHYSYGVNSTEKGDLSSESTVSRIRTEHFPLTLESARPSHTSQYLCASSGQGYSGNTIYFGEGSWLTVV.

This clone showed up many times. The chain employs TRBV29-1 and TRBJ2-7; D tentatively reads TRBD1 or TRBD2 (5 bases each). V lost 6 bases to trimming and J lost 3 bases, with 15 bases between them. This CDR3 has 13 amino acids. CDR1 SQVTM and CDR2 ANQGSEA come from the germline V gene. Here the CDR3 DNA reads TGCAGCGTGGAACTAGGGGAAGGCTACGAGCAGTACTTC. It translates to CSVELGEGYEQYF.